One and the same sample provided the 30 T cell receptor beta chains below, sequenced in a study of cytomegalovirus exposure and HLA in healthy donors (dated by TCRdb to the late 2010s). The library was generated by the immunoSEQ multiplex PCR assay. Sourced from immuneACCESS, this table was stored by TCRdb with only in-frame sequences that have V and J called. A share of the clones is absent; for the studies checked, an unresolved V gene accounts for under half, and the remainder has no known explanation. Counted in this sample were more than 250,000 clones; around 87% of them appeared once. The leading ten clones occupy 1% to 1.5% of the sample. Input material: PBMCs. The origin of the receptors is a young woman in good health and CMV-seropositive.

The chain couples TRBV5-6 to TRBJ2-7; D tentatively reads TRBD1 or TRBD2 (5 bases each). Trimming left V 0 bases short and J 0 bases short, with 10 bases between. The germline gives CDR1 SGHDT, CDR2 YYEEEE. The CDR3 runs 15 residues. The CDR3 nucleotides read TGTGCCAGCAGCTTGGCCAGGGAGAGCTCCTACGAGCAGTACTTC. It yields the protein CASSLARESSYEQYF.

A word on this clone: The sample carries other DNA sequences with the same CDR3. The chain has TRBV28 and TRBJ2-7; D not resolved. Germline CDR1 reads MDHEN; CDR2 reads SYDVKM. The CDR3 runs 11 residues. Trimming stripped 6 bases from V and 3 bases from J, with 6 bases between. The chain's CDR3 is CASSSFYEQYF. Written as DNA, the CDR3 is TGTGCCAGCAGCTCATTCTACGAGCAGTACTTC.

V usage is TRBV6-5 and J usage is TRBJ2-7; D is possibly TRBD1 or TRBD2 (5 bases each). Trimming cost V 2 bases and J 3 bases, with 14 bases left between them. Germline CDR1 is MNHEY and CDR2 is SVGAGI. The CDR3 consists of 15 residues. CDR3 residues: CASSYDSGPNYEQYF. In DNA, the CDR3 is TGTGCCAGCAGTTACGACTCGGGACCGAACTACGAGCAGTACTTC.

The CDR3 nucleotides read TGTGCCAGCAGAGCTCGCCCGGGACAGGGCAATGGCTACACCTTC. The encoded protein is CASRARPGQGNGYTF. V is TRBV27 and J is TRBJ1-2; TRBD1 matches at 9 bases. J lost 6 bases, V lost 6 bases, and 11 bases had no gene match. From germline, CDR1 is MNHEY and CDR2 SMNVEV (reference sequence). The CDR3 is 15 amino acids.

V is TRBV7-6 and J is TRBJ2-1; D is unclear. V gave up 5 bases and J gave up 6 bases, with 11 bases separating them. Per the germline V gene, CDR1 is SGHVS and CDR2 is FNYEAQ. This CDR3 is 13 amino acids long. CDR3 DNA: TGTGCCAGCAGCGCCACTGGCTTCAATGAGCAGTTCTTC. This sequence encodes CASSATGFNEQFF.

The rearrangement joins TRBV11-2 to TRBJ2-1; 8 bases are shared with TRBD2. The CDR3 is made up of 14 amino acids. Germline loops: CDR1 SGHAT, CDR2 FQNNGV. With 2 bases clipped from V and 8 bases from J, the junction kept 5 bases outside the gene matches. For the CDR3, the DNA is TGTGCCAGCAGCTTACTCGCGGGAGGCGATGAGCAGTTCTTC. As protein: CASSLLAGGDEQFF.

The chain combines TRBV6-1 with TRBJ2-7; D might be TRBD2 (5 bases). The V end lost 0 bases, the J end lost 1 base, and 7 bases lay between the germline ends. Looked up from germline, CDR1 is MNHNS and CDR2 is SASEGT. The CDR3 spans 14 residues. In DNA, the CDR3 is TGTGCCAGCAGTGAAGCTCCGGGGTCCTACGAGCAGTACTTC. Protein: CASSEAPGSYEQYF.

The CDR3 protein is CASSFTGGSDTQYF. In DNA form, the CDR3 reads TGTGCCAGCAGCTTTACAGGAGGGTCAGATACGCAGTATTTT. V and J are TRBV7-2 and TRBJ2-3; D is perhaps TRBD2 (6 bases). This CDR3 is 14 amino acids long. V lost 3 bases, J lost 4 bases, and 11 bases lay in between. The germline gives CDR1 SGHTA, CDR2 FQGNSA.

This chain connects TRBV5-1 to TRBJ1-2, with unresolved D. Trimming stripped 0 bases from V and 8 bases from J, with 8 bases between. The CDR3 contains 12 residues. The germline gives CDR1 SGHRS, CDR2 YFSETQ. DNA of the CDR3: TGCGCCAGCAGCTTGGAGGAGAACGGCTACACCTTC. Its translation: CASSLEENGYTF. The full variable domain, completed using reference TRBV5-1 and TRBJ1-2, is KAGVTQTPRYLIKTRGQQVTLSCSPISGHRSVSWYQQTPGQGLQFLFEYFSETQRNKGNFPGRFSGRQFSNSRSEMNVSTLELGDSALYLCASSLEENGYTFGSGTRLTVV.

The gene calls are TRBV28 and TRBJ1-1; D is unclear. The CDR3 has 11 residues. V was cut by 4 bases and J by 7 bases, with 7 bases left in between. Looked up from germline, CDR1 is MDHEN and CDR2 is SYDVKM. CDR3 sequence: CASSWGSEAFF. As DNA, the CDR3 is TGTGCCAGCAGTTGGGGTAGTGAAGCTTTCTTT.

CDR3 protein: CASSLVVGNYGYTF. CDR3 nucleotide sequence: TGCGCCAGCAGCTTGGTTGTGGGGAACTATGGCTACACCTTC. This chain connects TRBV5-1 to TRBJ1-2; D is unclear. The CDR3 runs 14 residues. Germline loops: CDR1 SGHRS, CDR2 YFSETQ. With 0 bases removed from V and 2 bases from J, the gap between germline ends came to 8 bases.

The gene calls are TRBV6-4 and TRBJ1-6, with 8 bases aligning to TRBD1. Germline CDR1 and CDR2: MRHNA and SNTAGT. V shed 4 bases and J 5 bases; nucleotides not matched to a gene: 4. The length of the CDR3 is 15 residues. The CDR3 DNA reads as TGTGCCAGCAGTGCCGGACAGGGCCATAATTCACCCCTCCACTTT. It codes for CASSAGQGHNSPLHF.

The rearrangement links TRBV29-1 to TRBJ1-2; D perhaps matches TRBD1 (6 bases). Germline V gene data show CDR1 as SQVTM and CDR2 as ANQGSEA. Trimming took off 7 bases at V and 4 bases at J, with 16 bases between the two ends. The CDR3 has 13 residues. The CDR3 DNA reads as TGCAGCGGGGCCTCGGACAGCCTCTATGGCTACACCTTC. It encodes CSGASDSLYGYTF.

This sequence joins TRBV5-6 and TRBJ2-3; 7 nucleotides align to TRBD2. The CDR3 length is 15 residues. Per the germline V gene, CDR1 is SGHDT and CDR2 is YYEEEE. The CDR3 DNA sequence: TGTGCAACCAGGCAAATGGGGCGGGAGACAGATACGCAGTATTTT. It translates to CATRQMGRETDTQYF.

The V call is TRBV7-2, the J call TRBJ2-3; TRBD2 matches 7 bases. CDR1 is SGHTA and CDR2 is FQGNSA in the germline V gene. V gave up 3 bases and J gave up 3 bases; unmatched junction bases: 6. The CDR3 length is 15 residues. CDR3 in amino acids: CASSFRAGITDTQYF. In nucleotides, the CDR3 is TGTGCCAGCAGCTTCCGAGCGGGGATTACAGATACGCAGTATTTT.

The genes are TRBV28 and TRBJ1-4; D may be TRBD1 (6 bases). This CDR3 comprises 13 residues. Trimming stripped 3 bases from V and 8 bases from J, with 10 bases between. Germline V CDR1 and CDR2: MDHEN, SYDVKM. The CDR3 DNA follows: TGTGCCAGCAGTTTGGTGCAGGGGGAAAAACTGTTTTTT. Protein: CASSLVQGEKLFF. Complete variable domain (other parts from reference TRBV28 and TRBJ1-4): DVKVTQSSRYLVKRTGEKVFLECVQDMDHENMFWYRQDPGLGLRLIYFSYDVKMKEKGDIPEGYSVSREKKERFSLILESASTNQTSMYLCASSLVQGEKLFFGSGTQLSVL.

The genes are TRBV7-2 and TRBJ2-7; TRBD2 might be the D (6 bases). Germline assignment: CDR1 SGHTA and CDR2 FQGNSA. V was shortened by 1 base and J by 4 bases, with 8 bases between the two germline ends. The CDR3 spans 13 residues. The CDR3 nucleotides are TGTGCCAGCAGCTTAGGTGGGGGGTACGAGCAGTACTTC. It yields the protein CASSLGGGYEQYF. The variable domain in full, with the rest retrieved from reference TRBV7-2 and TRBJ2-7, is GAGVSQSPSNKVTEKGKDVELRCDPISGHTALYWYRQSLGQGLEFLIYFQGNSAPDKSGLPSDRFSAERTGGSVSTLTIQRTQQEDSAVYLCASSLGGGYEQYFGPGTRLTVT.

V is TRBV5-4 and J is TRBJ1-2; 8 bases map to TRBD1. V lost 7 bases and J lost 6; bases outside the gene matches: 8. CDR3 length: 13 amino acids. Germline-derived CDR1 and CDR2 are SGHNT and YYREEE (reference sequence). The CDR3 DNA reads as TGTGCCAGCGGCAGGGCAGGGGGCCATGGCTACACCTTC. This translates into CASGRAGGHGYTF.

The chain links TRBV4-1 to TRBJ1-5; the match to TRBD1 covers 11 bases. In germline, CDR1 is MGHRA, CDR2 YSYEKL. J was trimmed by 5 bases and V by 4 bases; bases with no gene match: 4. This CDR3 has 15 residues. The CDR3 DNA sequence: TGCGCCAGCAGCCGCAGGACAGGGGGCGATCAGCCCCAGCATTTT. Residues: CASSRRTGGDQPQHF.

The sample holds one count of this clone. The chain couples TRBV9 to TRBJ2-3; 11 nucleotides match TRBD2. The CDR3 covers 17 residues. J lost 2 bases, V lost 0 bases, and 5 bases had no gene match. Germline values: CDR1 SGDLS, CDR2 YYNGEE. CDR3 coding DNA: TGTGCCAGCAGCGTAGGGCAACTAGCGGGGGTCACAGATACGCAGTATTTT. Its protein product is CASSVGQLAGVTDTQYF.

This clone came up a few times. V is TRBV19 and J is TRBJ2-2; D is possibly TRBD2 (5 bases). Germline CDR1 LNHDA, CDR2 SQIVND (reference sequence). The CDR3 sequence is 15 residues long. V was shortened by 9 bases and J by 2 bases, with 16 bases between the two germline ends. The CDR3 is CASSGLADNTGELFF. In nucleotides, the CDR3 is TGTGCCAGCTCAGGACTTGCCGATAACACCGGGGAGCTGTTTTTT.

The chain links TRBV7-9 to TRBJ2-7; D is possibly TRBD2 (6 bases). This CDR3 spans 15 amino acids. Germline CDR1 and CDR2: SEHNR and FQNEAQ (reference sequence). V gave up 1 base and J gave up 1 base, with 11 bases separating them. CDR3 residues: CASSLGGEKSYEQYF. The DNA of the CDR3 is TGTGCCAGCAGCTTAGGCGGGGAGAAGTCCTACGAGCAGTACTTC.

The rearrangement joins TRBV13 to TRBJ2-1; D remains ambiguous. Trimming took 0 bases from V and 0 from J, leaving 3 bases between them. This CDR3 region has 14 residues. Germline V gene sequence: CDR1 PRHDT, CDR2 FYEKMQ (reference sequence). In DNA form, the CDR3 reads TGTGCCAGCAGCTTAGGCTACTCCTACAATGAGCAGTTCTTC. It codes for CASSLGYSYNEQFF.

The CDR3 loop reads CASSYGTSGTYEQYF. CDR3 bases: TGTGCCAGCAGTTATGGGACTAGCGGGACCTACGAGCAGTACTTC. The chain joins TRBV6-5 to TRBJ2-7; 13 nucleotides match TRBD2. Trimming cost V 3 bases and J 2 bases; bases outside gene matches: 1. This CDR3 spans 15 amino acids. From germline, CDR1 is MNHEY and CDR2 SVGAGI.

The genes are TRBV6-5 and TRBJ2-1, with 12 bases matching TRBD2. CDR3 length equals 15 residues. Trimming removed 6 bases from V and 6 bases from J; junction bases left unmatched: 6. CDR1 is MNHEY and CDR2 is SVGAGI in the germline V gene. This chain's CDR3 is CASSPGTSGPNEQFF. CDR3 coding DNA: TGTGCCAGCAGCCCTGGGACTAGCGGGCCCAATGAGCAGTTCTTC.

This rearrangement joins TRBV28 to TRBJ2-1; 10 bases are a match to TRBD2. Trimming took 5 bases from V and 7 from J; bases not matched to a gene: 5. CDR3 length: 14 residues. Germline-derived CDR1 and CDR2 are MDHEN and SYDVKM. CDR3 loop: CASSRLAGVNEQFF. The CDR3 DNA is TGTGCCAGCAGTAGGCTAGCGGGAGTGAATGAGCAGTTCTTC.

The gene calls are TRBV5-1 and TRBJ1-2; no clear D. The CDR3 covers 13 residues. V gave up 4 bases and J gave up 2 bases, with 9 bases separating them. CDR1 SGHRS and CDR2 YFSETQ come from the germline V gene. The CDR3 nucleotides are TGCGCCAGCAGCGTGGAGGGAAACTATGGCTACACCTTC. It translates to CASSVEGNYGYTF.

DNA of the CDR3: TGTGCCAGCTCTCCTATTCAGGGGACCGGGGAGCTGTTTTTT. This codes for CASSPIQGTGELFF. The chain uses TRBV18 and TRBJ2-2; tentative D call: TRBD1 (6 bases). Trimming took 6 bases from V and 5 from J, leaving 13 bases between them. CDR3 length equals 14 residues. Per germline, CDR1 KGHSH and CDR2 LQKENI.

This clone was recorded once. The rearrangement uses TRBV18 and TRBJ1-1; tentative D call: TRBD1 (5 bases). CDR1 KGHSH and CDR2 LQKENI come from the germline V gene. The CDR3 covers 14 residues. The V end was cut by 1 base, the J end by 1 base, with 7 bases between. CDR3 nucleotide sequence: TGTGCCAGCTCACCACTGGACAAGAACACTGAAGCTTTCTTT. Translation gives CASSPLDKNTEAFF.

This clone was seen once. This sequence joins TRBV18 and TRBJ2-2; D uncertain. This CDR3 region has 16 residues. CDR1 is KGHSH and CDR2 is LQKENI in the germline V gene. The V end lost 0 bases, the J end lost 0 bases, and 8 bases lay between the germline ends. The CDR3 spells CASSPPRVPNTGELFF. The CDR3 nucleotides are TGTGCCAGCTCACCACCACGGGTCCCGAACACCGGGGAGCTGTTTTTT.